These 10 T cell receptor beta chains were sequenced from one sample in a study of monozygotic twins with inflammatory bowel disease. One entry per CDR3 protein, without DNA, is what TCRdb gives after re-calling the 5' RACE reads. This sample lists around 410,000 distinct CDR3 sequences; its ten largest clones have 2.4%. The source material was blood. The source of these receptors is a human donor with ulcerative colitis or Crohn's disease, or a healthy co-twin of an affected twin (not recorded which).

The rearrangement uses TRBV12-3 or TRBV12-4 and TRBJ2-2; absent DNA, TCRdb's TRBD2 call cannot be checked. The CDR3 covers 14 residues. The CDR3 loop reads CASSLHENTGELFF.

This chain uses TRBV18 with TRBJ2-2; as DNA is missing, the TRBD1 call by TCRdb cannot be tested. This CDR3 region has 16 residues. Germline CDR1 and CDR2: KGHSH and LQKENI. CDR3 loop: CASSQPGRWNTGELFF.

This chain joins TRBV7-2 and TRBJ2-3. Looked up from germline, CDR1 is SGHTA and CDR2 is FQGNSA. The CDR3 is 12 residues long. CDR3 residues: CASSSYTDTQYF.

The gene calls are TRBV5-1 and TRBJ1-1; TCRdb designates TRBD1, a call that cannot be tested without DNA. From germline, CDR1 is SGHRS and CDR2 YFSETQ. The CDR3 length is 15 residues. CDR3 amino acids: CASKPRASEYTEAFF.

CDR3 region: CASSLGDSIPDTQYF. This sequence joins TRBV7-2 and TRBJ2-3; as DNA is missing, the TRBD2 call by TCRdb cannot be tested. CDR1 is SGHTA, CDR2 FQGNSA, per germline. There are 15 residues in the CDR3.

J is TRBJ2-7 and V is TRBV12-3 or TRBV12-4. CDR3 length: 16 amino acids. The CDR3 region is CASSFFPAGSLGEQYF.

The V and J genes are TRBV5-1 and TRBJ2-1; absent DNA, TCRdb's TRBD2 call cannot be checked. Per the germline V gene, CDR1 is SGHRS and CDR2 is YFSETQ. There are 11 residues in the CDR3. The CDR3 here is CASSASLEQFF.

The V gene is TRBV7-6, the J gene TRBJ2-5; the D call from TCRdb, TRBD1, cannot be confirmed without DNA. CDR3 length: 17 residues. Germline CDR1 is SGHVS and CDR2 is FNYEAQ. The CDR3 loop reads CASSLVSTGTGEETQYF.

The rearrangement joins TRBV29-1 to TRBJ1-2; as DNA is missing, the TRBD1 call by TCRdb cannot be tested. Germline V gene sequence: CDR1 SQVTM, CDR2 ANQGSEA. The CDR3 extends over 15 amino acids. CDR3 sequence: CSVEAARGENYGYTF.

The chain has TRBV7-9 and TRBJ1-1. In germline, CDR1 is SEHNR, CDR2 FQNEAQ (reference sequence). The length of the CDR3 is 13 residues. CDR3 sequence: CASSLPSSTEAFF.